One sample yielded the 17 T cell receptor beta chains listed below, sequenced in a study of OX40 agonist ivuxolimab in advanced cancers. Here immunoSEQ multiplex PCR was the method, and the copy in TCRdb shows in-frame clones only, minus some. This table has tens of thousands of clones, about 93% appearing once. Sequenced material: CD4+ or CD8+ T cells sorted from blood, taken in a trial of the OX40 agonist ivuxolimab. These receptors were taken from an adult with an advanced solid tumor such as melanoma, head and neck, liver or kidney cancer.

This clone showed up just once. This chain links TRBV6-5 with TRBJ1-1, with D maybe TRBD1 (5 bases). There are 15 residues in the CDR3. Per the germline V gene, CDR1 is MNHEY and CDR2 is SVGAGI. Between the trimmed V and J ends, which lost 2 bases and 6 bases, there was a span of 16 bases. This CDR3 reads CASSYRGGFGAEAFF. Written as DNA, the CDR3 is TGTGCCAGCAGTTACCGCGGGGGGTTCGGAGCTGAAGCTTTCTTT.

This chain links TRBV19 with TRBJ1-5; no definite D call. In germline, CDR1 is LNHDA, CDR2 SQIVND (reference sequence). CDR3 length: 15 amino acids. V lost 2 bases, J lost 0 bases, and 8 bases lay in between. CDR3 residues: CASSIWVYSNQPQHF. DNA of the CDR3: TGTGCCAGTAGTATATGGGTATATAGCAATCAGCCCCAGCATTTT.

Written as DNA, the CDR3 is TGTGCCAGCAGTCCCCTAGAACGCGGGTATGAGCAGTACTTC. Residues: CASSPLERGYEQYF. This chain uses TRBV27 with TRBJ2-7; D might be TRBD2 (5 bases). V was pared by 5 bases and J by 7 bases, with 18 bases between. Looked up from germline, CDR1 is MNHEY and CDR2 is SMNVEV (reference sequence). This CDR3 is 14 amino acids long.

The J gene is TRBJ1-1, the V gene TRBV6-5; a possible D gene is TRBD1 (6 bases). With 7 bases removed from V and 1 base from J, the gap between germline ends came to 13 bases. This CDR3 spans 14 amino acids. The V gene's germline CDR1 is MNHEY and CDR2 SVGAGI. This chain's CDR3 is CASTGGHTNTEAFF. The CDR3 DNA reads as TGTGCCAGCACCGGGGGACACACGAACACTGAAGCTTTCTTT.

This clone was recorded only once. V usage is TRBV11-3 and J usage is TRBJ2-3, with D possibly TRBD2 on 6 matching bases. Germline assignment: CDR1 SGHNT and CDR2 YENEEA. V lost 5 bases and J lost 5, with 17 bases in between. CDR3 length equals 15 residues. This CDR3 reads CASSPYGEERDTQYF. The CDR3 DNA is TGTGCCAGCAGCCCATACGGGGAGGAGCGAGATACGCAGTATTTT.

The chain carries TRBV4-3 and TRBJ2-7; D ambiguous. V was trimmed by 0 bases and J by 2 bases, leaving 8 bases between them. Looked up from germline, CDR1 is LGHNA and CDR2 is YSLEER. This CDR3 has 14 amino acids. CDR3 in amino acids: CASSQDYPTYEQYF. Written as DNA, the CDR3 is TGCGCCAGCAGCCAAGACTACCCAACCTACGAGCAGTACTTC.

V and J are TRBV21-1 and TRBJ2-5. TRBV21-1 is a documented pseudogene. The CDR3 contains 18 residues. This CDR3 is CASSKIVPADTLGETQYF. In DNA, the CDR3 is TGTGCCAGCAGCAAAATCGTCCCAGCAGATACTTTAGGGGAGACCCAGTACTTC.

The chain couples TRBV2 to TRBJ1-4; tentative D call: TRBD1 (5 bases). V dropped 6 bases and J dropped 0 bases, with 11 bases sitting between them. CDR3 length: 15 residues. Germline V gene sequence: CDR1 SNHLY, CDR2 FYNNEI. This CDR3 reads CASSRDRATNEKLFF. The CDR3 bases are TGTGCCAGCAGCCGGGACCGCGCAACTAATGAAAAACTGTTTTTT.

The rearrangement links TRBV9 to TRBJ1-1, with D possibly being TRBD1 (5 bases). The V end lost 0 bases, the J end lost 0 bases, and 12 bases lay between the germline ends. This CDR3 comprises 16 residues. CDR1 SGDLS and CDR2 YYNGEE come from the germline V gene. The chain's CDR3 is CASSVGAEQVNTEAFF. The CDR3 coding sequence is TGTGCCAGCAGCGTAGGCGCCGAACAGGTGAACACTGAAGCTTTCTTT.

J is TRBJ2-7 and V is TRBV27; unclear D gene. V lost 10 bases and J lost 6, with 19 bases in between. Germline values: CDR1 MNHEY, CDR2 SMNVEV (reference sequence). The CDR3 has 13 amino acids. CDR3 region: CAIGPSPVIEQYF. The CDR3 DNA is TGTGCCATCGGACCCTCGCCAGTGATCGAGCAGTACTTC.

The chain is built from TRBV19 and TRBJ1-1; 7 bases match TRBD1. Germline V gives CDR1 LNHDA, CDR2 SQIVND (reference sequence). The V segment lost 7 bases and the J segment 6 bases; nucleotides outside the gene matches: 2. The CDR3 sequence is 11 residues long. The CDR3 sequence is CASTQGAEAFF. The CDR3 region has the DNA TGTGCCAGTACCCAGGGGGCTGAAGCTTTCTTT.

The chain links TRBV6-4 to TRBJ2-6, with D uncertain. Per germline, CDR1 MRHNA and CDR2 SNTAGT. V lost 3 bases and J 0 bases, leaving 3 bases between the germline ends. The CDR3 consists of 14 residues. The CDR3 sequence: CASSEHSGANVLTF. CDR3 in DNA: TGTGCCAGCAGTGAACACTCTGGGGCCAACGTCCTGACTTTC.

The J gene is TRBJ1-4, the V gene TRBV19; no clear D gene. Germline CDR1 is LNHDA and CDR2 is SQIVND (reference sequence). The germline V and J ends were trimmed by 3 bases and 0 bases, with 8 bases remaining between them. The CDR3 spans 15 residues. CDR3 nucleotide sequence: TGTGCCAGTAGTATGGGGATCGCAACTAATGAAAAACTGTTTTTT. Protein: CASSMGIATNEKLFF.

V gene TRBV19 combines with J gene TRBJ2-1; D is ambiguous. The germline V gene has CDR1 LNHDA and CDR2 SQIVND (reference sequence). The CDR3 contains 14 residues. V lost 6 bases to trimming and J lost 4 bases, with 13 bases between them. CDR3 nucleotides: TGTGCCAGTAGCCCCCCACGGAGATACAATGAGCAGTTCTTC. Amino acid sequence: CASSPPRRYNEQFF.

CDR3 bases: TGTGCCAGTACTCATATCGGACAGGGGAACGAAGCTTTCTTT. Translation gives CASTHIGQGNEAFF. The chain has TRBV19 and TRBJ1-1; TRBD1 aligns across 9 bases. With V trimmed by 7 bases and J by 8 bases, 11 bases remained unmatched. The CDR3 runs to 14 residues. Germline V gene lookup returns CDR1 LNHDA and CDR2 SQIVND (reference sequence). The full variable domain, completed using reference TRBV19 and TRBJ1-1, is DGGITQSPKYLFRKEGQNVTLSCEQNLNHDAMYWYRQDPGQGLRLIYYSQIVNDFQKGDIAEGYSVSREKKESFPLTVTSAQKNPTAFYLCASTHIGQGNEAFFGQGTRLTVV.

V gene TRBV19 combines with J gene TRBJ2-3, with 7 positions matching TRBD2. Germline lookup yields CDR1 LNHDA and CDR2 SQIVND (reference sequence). The V and J ends lost 7 bases and 3 bases, in that order; junction bases with no gene match: 7. The CDR3 has 14 residues. DNA of the CDR3: TGTGCCAGTACCTGGGGGGGACGGACAGATACGCAGTATTTT. Protein sequence: CASTWGGRTDTQYF. Variable domain in full (rest from reference TRBV19 and TRBJ2-3): DGGITQSPKYLFRKEGQNVTLSCEQNLNHDAMYWYRQDPGQGLRLIYYSQIVNDFQKGDIAEGYSVSREKKESFPLTVTSAQKNPTAFYLCASTWGGRTDTQYFGPGTRLTVL.

The chain employs TRBV4-3 and TRBJ2-1; 8 bases line up with TRBD2. The CDR3 consists of 17 residues. The germline V gene has CDR1 LGHNA and CDR2 YSLEER. V trimming: 3 bases; J trimming: 4 bases; junction bases outside the gene matches: 11. The CDR3 is CASSQTPGTSDYNEQFF. CDR3 in DNA: TGCGCCAGCAGCCAGACCCCCGGGACTAGTGATTACAATGAGCAGTTCTTC.